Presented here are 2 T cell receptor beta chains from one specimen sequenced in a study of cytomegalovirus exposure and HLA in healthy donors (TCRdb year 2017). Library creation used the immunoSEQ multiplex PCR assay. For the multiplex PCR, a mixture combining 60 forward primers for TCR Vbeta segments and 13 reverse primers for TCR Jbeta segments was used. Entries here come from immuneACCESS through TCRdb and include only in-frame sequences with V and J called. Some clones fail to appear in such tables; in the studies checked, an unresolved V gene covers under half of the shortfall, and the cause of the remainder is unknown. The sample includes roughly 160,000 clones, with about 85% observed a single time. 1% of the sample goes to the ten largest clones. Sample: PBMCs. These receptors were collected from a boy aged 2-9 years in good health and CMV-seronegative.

DNA of the CDR3: TGCGCCAGCAGCTTGGGGTTGGGACAACCGATGAACACTGAAGCTTTCTTT. Translating gives CASSLGLGQPMNTEAFF. This chain uses TRBV5-1 with TRBJ1-1; D is possibly TRBD1 (6 bases). Trimming took 0 bases from V and 0 from J, leaving 15 bases between them. Germline CDR1 and CDR2: SGHRS and YFSETQ. This CDR3 contains 17 residues.

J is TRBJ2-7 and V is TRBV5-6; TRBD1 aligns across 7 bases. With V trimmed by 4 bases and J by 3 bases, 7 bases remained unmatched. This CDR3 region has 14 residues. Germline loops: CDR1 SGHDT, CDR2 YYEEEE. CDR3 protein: CASSDRGQNYEQYF. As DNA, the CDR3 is TGTGCCAGCAGCGACCGGGGACAGAACTACGAGCAGTACTTC.